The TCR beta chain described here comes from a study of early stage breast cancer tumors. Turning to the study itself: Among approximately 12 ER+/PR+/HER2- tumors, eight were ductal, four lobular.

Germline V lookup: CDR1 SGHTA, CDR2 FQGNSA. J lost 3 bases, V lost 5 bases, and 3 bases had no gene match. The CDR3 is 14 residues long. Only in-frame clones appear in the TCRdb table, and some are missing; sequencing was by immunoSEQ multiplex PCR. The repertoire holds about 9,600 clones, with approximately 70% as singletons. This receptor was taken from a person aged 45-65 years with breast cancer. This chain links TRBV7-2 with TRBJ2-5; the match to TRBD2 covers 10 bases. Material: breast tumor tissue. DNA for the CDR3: TGTGCCAGCAGCCCCAGCGGGGGGGAAGAGACCCAGTACTTC. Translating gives CASSPSGGEETQYF.